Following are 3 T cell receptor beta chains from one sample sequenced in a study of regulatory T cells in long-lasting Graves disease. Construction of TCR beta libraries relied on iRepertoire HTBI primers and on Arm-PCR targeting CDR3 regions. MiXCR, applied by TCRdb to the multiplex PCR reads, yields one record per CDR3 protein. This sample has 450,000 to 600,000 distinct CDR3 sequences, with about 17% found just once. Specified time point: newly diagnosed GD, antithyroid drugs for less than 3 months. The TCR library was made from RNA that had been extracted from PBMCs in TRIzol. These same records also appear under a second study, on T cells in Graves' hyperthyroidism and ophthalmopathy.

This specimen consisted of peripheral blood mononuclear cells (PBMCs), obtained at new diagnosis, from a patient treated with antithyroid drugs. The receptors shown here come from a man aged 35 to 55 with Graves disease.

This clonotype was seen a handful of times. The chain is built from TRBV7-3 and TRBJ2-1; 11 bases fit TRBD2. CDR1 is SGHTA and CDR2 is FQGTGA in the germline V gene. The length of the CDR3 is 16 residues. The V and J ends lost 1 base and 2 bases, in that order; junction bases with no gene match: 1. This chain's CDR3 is CASSLSSGRAYNEQFF. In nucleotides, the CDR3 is TGTGCCAGCAGCTTAAGTAGCGGGAGGGCCTACAATGAGCAGTTCTTC.

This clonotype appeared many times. CDR3 nucleotide sequence: TGCAGTGCTAGCCCGGGACTCACAGTCTTTGAGCAGTTCTTC. It yields the protein CSASPGLTVFEQFF. This chain links TRBV20-1 with TRBJ2-1; D is perhaps TRBD2 (6 bases). The V end was cut by 3 bases, the J end by 9 bases, with 18 bases between. Germline CDR1 DFQATT, CDR2 SNEGSKA (reference sequence). There are 14 residues in the CDR3.

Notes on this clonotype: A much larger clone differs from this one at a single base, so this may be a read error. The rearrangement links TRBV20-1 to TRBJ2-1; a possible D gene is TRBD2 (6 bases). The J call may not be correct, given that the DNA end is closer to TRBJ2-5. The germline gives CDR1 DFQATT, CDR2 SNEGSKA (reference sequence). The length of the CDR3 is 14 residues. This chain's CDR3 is CSARAPEVWEAQYF. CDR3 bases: TGCAGTGCTAGAGCCCCGGAGGTCTGGGAGGCCCAGTACTTC.